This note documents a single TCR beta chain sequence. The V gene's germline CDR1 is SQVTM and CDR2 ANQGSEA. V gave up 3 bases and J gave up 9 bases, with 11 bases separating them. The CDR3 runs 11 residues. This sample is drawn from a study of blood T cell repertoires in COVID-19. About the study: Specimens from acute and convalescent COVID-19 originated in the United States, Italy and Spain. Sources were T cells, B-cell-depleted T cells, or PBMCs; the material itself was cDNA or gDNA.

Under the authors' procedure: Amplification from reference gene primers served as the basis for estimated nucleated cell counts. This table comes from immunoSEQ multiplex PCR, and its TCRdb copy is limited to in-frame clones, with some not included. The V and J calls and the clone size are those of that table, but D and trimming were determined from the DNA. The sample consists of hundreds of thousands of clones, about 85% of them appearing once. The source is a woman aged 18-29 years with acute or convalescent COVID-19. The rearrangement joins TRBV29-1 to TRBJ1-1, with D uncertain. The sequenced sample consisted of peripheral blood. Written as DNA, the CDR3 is TGCAGCGTTGAGCCAGAAGTGAAAGCTTTCTTT. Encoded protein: CSVEPEVKAFF.